Shown below are 19 T cell receptor beta chains from a single sample sequenced in a study of blood T cell repertoires in COVID-19. Assay used: immunoSEQ multiplex PCR; TCRdb lists only in-frame clones, some missing. The sample records approximately 230,000 clones, 85% to 90% being singletons. The sequenced material came from PBMCs or T cells enriched from blood (not recorded which). The receptor source for this set is a man in his late teens or twenties who had recovered from COVID-19.

This chain uses TRBV24-1 with TRBJ2-2; D may be TRBD1 (6 bases). CDR3 length: 16 amino acids. The germline V and J ends were trimmed by 4 bases and 1 base, with 12 bases remaining between them. Per germline, CDR1 KGHDR and CDR2 SFDVKD. CDR3 coding DNA: TGTGCCACCAGTGACCTGGGACACCAGAACACCGGGGAGCTGTTTTTT. It yields the protein CATSDLGHQNTGELFF.

This chain uses TRBV28 with TRBJ2-1; 10 bases are shared with TRBD2. Germline trimming cut 5 bases from V and 10 bases from J; bases unmatched to any gene: 17. Germline-derived CDR1 and CDR2 are MDHEN and SYDVKM. CDR3 length equals 17 residues. CDR3 nucleotide sequence: TGTGCCAGCAGTCCCCTGGAGTTAAGCGGGAGGGCCGGGGAGCAGTTCTTC. This codes for CASSPLELSGRAGEQFF.

This sequence joins TRBV5-1 and TRBJ2-7; 15 bases agree with TRBD2. This CDR3 region has 16 residues. The germline V gene has CDR1 SGHRS and CDR2 YFSETQ. Trimming cost V 4 bases and J 5 bases; bases outside gene matches: 7. The CDR3 nucleotides are TGCGCCAGCAGCAAGGGACTAGCGGGGGGTGGCGACGAGCAGTACTTC. Translating it yields CASSKGLAGGGDEQYF.

The chain carries TRBV30 and TRBJ1-1; D gene uncertain. The CDR3 extends over 13 amino acids. CDR1 is GTSNPN and CDR2 is SVGIG in the germline V gene (reference sequence). V shed 8 bases and J shed 1 base, with 14 bases lying between them. The CDR3 spells CAGTRTANTEAFF. The CDR3 nucleotides are TGTGCCGGCACTAGGACGGCGAACACTGAAGCTTTCTTT.

This chain links TRBV4-1 with TRBJ2-7, with 7 bases fitting TRBD1. The V segment lost 0 bases and the J segment 7 bases; nucleotides outside the gene matches: 15. The CDR3 covers 17 residues. Germline-derived CDR1 and CDR2 are MGHRA and YSYEKL. CDR3 sequence (DNA): TGCGCCAGCAGCCAAGATTACCGGGACAGATCTTTGAGGGAGCAGTACTTC. This sequence encodes CASSQDYRDRSLREQYF.

The rearrangement uses TRBV2 and TRBJ2-2; 11 bases are a match to TRBD1. The CDR3 is 17 residues long. The J segment lost 0 bases and the V segment lost 6 bases, leaving 6 bases of the junction unmatched. The V gene's germline CDR1 is SNHLY and CDR2 FYNNEI. Here the CDR3 DNA reads TGTGCCAGCAGATGGACAGGGGGCAACGCGAACACCGGGGAGCTGTTTTTT. Translating gives CASRWTGGNANTGELFF.

For the CDR3, the DNA is TGTGCCAGCACCAAGGACACTCCCTCTAGGAACGAGCAGTACTTC. This encodes CASTKDTPSRNEQYF. This chain joins TRBV2 and TRBJ2-7, with a possible D match to TRBD1 (5 bases). Between the trimmed V and J ends, which lost 7 bases and 5 bases, there was a span of 21 bases. The CDR3 spans 15 residues. Germline-derived CDR1 and CDR2 are SNHLY and FYNNEI.

The chain links TRBV5-1 to TRBJ2-3; maybe TRBD1 (5 bases). Germline V gene lookup returns CDR1 SGHRS and CDR2 YFSETQ. The CDR3 length is 16 residues. The V end was cut by 0 bases, the J end by 0 bases, with 11 bases between. The chain's CDR3 is CASSLVGAISTDTQYF. CDR3 DNA: TGCGCCAGCAGCTTGGTAGGGGCGATTAGCACAGATACGCAGTATTTT.

The chain carries TRBV5-4 and TRBJ1-2; D call uncertain. Germline CDR1 SGHNT, CDR2 YYREEE (reference sequence). The CDR3 length is 14 residues. Trimming pared 4 bases from V and 0 bases from J, leaving 10 bases between. In DNA, the CDR3 is TGTGCCAGCAGCCCTACACAGACTAACTATGGCTACACCTTC. Its translation: CASSPTQTNYGYTF. The whole variable domain, filled in from reference TRBV5-4 and TRBJ1-2, reads ETGVTQSPTHLIKTRGQQVTLRCSSQSGHNTVSWYQQALGQGPQFIFQYYREEENGRGNFPPRFSGLQFPNYSSELNVNALELDDSALYLCASSPTQTNYGYTFGSGTRLTVV.

The chain uses TRBV27 and TRBJ2-4, with D possibly matching TRBD1 (5 bases). The length of the CDR3 is 14 residues. Trimming shortened V by 2 bases and J by 7 bases, and 12 bases separated the two germline ends. Germline lookup yields CDR1 MNHEY and CDR2 SMNVEV (reference sequence). CDR3 sequence: CASSLQGDENIQYF. Written as DNA, the CDR3 is TGTGCCAGCAGTTTACAAGGGGATGAGAACATTCAGTACTTC.

The genes are TRBV11-3 and TRBJ2-5, with 7 bases lining up with TRBD1. This CDR3 region has 14 residues. Germline CDR1 reads SGHNT; CDR2 reads YENEEA. The J segment lost 1 base and the V segment lost 3 bases, leaving 2 bases of the junction unmatched. The CDR3 reads CASSFRDSQETQYF. CDR3 in DNA: TGTGCCAGCAGCTTCCGGGACAGCCAAGAGACCCAGTACTTC.

There are a few counts of this clone. The chain uses TRBV7-9 and TRBJ1-2; TRBD1 agrees at 7 bases. Germline V gives CDR1 SEHNR, CDR2 FQNEAQ (reference sequence). Trimming cost V 5 bases and J 7 bases; bases outside gene matches: 10. The CDR3 loop spans 14 amino acids. The CDR3 spells CASSPETGWFGYTF. CDR3 nucleotides: TGTGCCAGCAGCCCTGAGACAGGGTGGTTTGGCTACACCTTC.

The rearrangement links TRBV19 to TRBJ1-5; 8 bases match TRBD1. Germline V gene data show CDR1 as LNHDA and CDR2 as SQIVND (reference sequence). V dropped 9 bases and J dropped 2; count of bases not matched to a gene: 6. This CDR3 spans 14 amino acids. The CDR3 reads CASTTGVRNQPQHF. In DNA, the CDR3 is TGTGCCAGCACGACAGGGGTACGCAATCAGCCCCAGCATTTT.

The J gene is TRBJ1-1, the V gene TRBV28; possibly TRBD1 for D (5 bases). Germline assignment: CDR1 MDHEN and CDR2 SYDVKM. With 8 bases removed from V and 2 bases from J, the gap between germline ends came to 18 bases. CDR3 length: 15 residues. DNA for the CDR3: TGTGCCAGCGGCCTATTGGGGCGGGGAAACACTGAAGCTTTCTTT. Translated, it gives CASGLLGRGNTEAFF.

The V call is TRBV6-5, the J call TRBJ2-1; possibly TRBD2 for D (6 bases). Germline V gives CDR1 MNHEY, CDR2 SVGAGI. The V end lost 5 bases, the J end lost 0 bases, and 11 bases lay between the germline ends. This CDR3 is 15 amino acids long. DNA for the CDR3: TGTGCCAGCAGTATAGCGGCTAGCTCCTACAATGAGCAGTTCTTC. The encoded protein is CASSIAASSYNEQFF.

The gene calls are TRBV28 and TRBJ2-7; 7 bases align to TRBD1. The CDR3 totals 15 residues. CDR1 and CDR2 from the germline V gene are MDHEN and SYDVKM. The V segment lost 5 bases and the J segment 1 base; nucleotides outside the gene matches: 8. CDR3 bases: TGTGCCAGCAGTCCCGGACAGGAAACTTCCTACGAGCAGTACTTC. This sequence encodes CASSPGQETSYEQYF.

The chain combines TRBV11-2 with TRBJ2-7, with 7 positions matching TRBD1. The CDR3 has 14 residues. V was clipped by 5 bases and J by 3 bases; unmatched bases: 7. Germline V gene data show CDR1 as SGHAT and CDR2 as FQNNGV. CDR3 region: CASSGATGLYEQYF. The DNA of the CDR3 is TGTGCCAGCAGCGGGGCGACAGGGCTCTACGAGCAGTACTTC.

This chain connects TRBV7-3 to TRBJ2-3; 10 nucleotides align to TRBD1. The CDR3 is 15 residues long. Germline loops: CDR1 SGHTA, CDR2 FQGTGA. The junction had 4 bases not matched to a gene; V was cut back by 6 bases and J by 1 base. The CDR3 sequence: CASSPGTGGTDTQYF. DNA of the CDR3: TGTGCCAGCAGTCCCGGGACAGGGGGCACAGATACGCAGTATTTT.

The CDR3 is CASSLGGAWNTEAFF. In DNA form, the CDR3 reads TGTGCCAGCAGCTTAGGGGGCGCGTGGAACACTGAAGCTTTCTTT. The V call is TRBV7-2, the J call TRBJ1-1; a weak D match, TRBD1 (5 bases). Germline V gene lookup returns CDR1 SGHTA and CDR2 FQGNSA. The CDR3 has 15 amino acids. The V end was cut by 1 base, the J end by 1 base, with 10 bases between.